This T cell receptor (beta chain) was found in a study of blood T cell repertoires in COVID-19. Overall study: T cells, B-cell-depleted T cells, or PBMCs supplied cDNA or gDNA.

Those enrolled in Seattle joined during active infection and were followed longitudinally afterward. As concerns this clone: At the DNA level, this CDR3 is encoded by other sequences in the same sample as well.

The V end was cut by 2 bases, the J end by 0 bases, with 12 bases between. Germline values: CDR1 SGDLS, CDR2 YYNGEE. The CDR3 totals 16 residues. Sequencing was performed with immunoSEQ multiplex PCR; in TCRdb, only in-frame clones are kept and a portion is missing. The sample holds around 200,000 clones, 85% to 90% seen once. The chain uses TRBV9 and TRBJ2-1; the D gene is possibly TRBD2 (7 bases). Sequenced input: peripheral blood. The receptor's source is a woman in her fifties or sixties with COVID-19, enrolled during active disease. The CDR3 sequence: CASSVGGGSSYNEQFF. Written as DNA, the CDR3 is TGTGCCAGCAGCGTGGGGGGCGGGAGCTCCTACAATGAGCAGTTCTTC. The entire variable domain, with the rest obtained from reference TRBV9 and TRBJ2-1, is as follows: DSGVTQTPKHLITATGQRVTLRCSPRSGDLSVYWYQQSLDQGLQFLIQYYNGEERAKGNILERFSAQQFPDLHSELNLSSLELGDSALYFCASSVGGGSSYNEQFFGPGTRLTVL.